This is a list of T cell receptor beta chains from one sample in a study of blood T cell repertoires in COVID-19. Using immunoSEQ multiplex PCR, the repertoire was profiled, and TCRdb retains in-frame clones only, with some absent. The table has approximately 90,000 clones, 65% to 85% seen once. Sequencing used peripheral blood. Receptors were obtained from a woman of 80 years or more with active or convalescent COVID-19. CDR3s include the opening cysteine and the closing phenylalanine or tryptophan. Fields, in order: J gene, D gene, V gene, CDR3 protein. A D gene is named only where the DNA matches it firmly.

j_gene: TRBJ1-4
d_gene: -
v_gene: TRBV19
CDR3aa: CASSSPGRGGEKLFF

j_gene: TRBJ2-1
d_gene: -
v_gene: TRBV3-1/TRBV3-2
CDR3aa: CASSPPSVFSNEQFF

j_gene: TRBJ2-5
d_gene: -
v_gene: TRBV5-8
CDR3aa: CASSFGEETQYF

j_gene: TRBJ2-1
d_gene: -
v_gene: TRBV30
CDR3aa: CAWSLGFEQFF

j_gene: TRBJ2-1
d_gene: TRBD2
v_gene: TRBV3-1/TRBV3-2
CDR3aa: CASSQDYGTRSYNEQFF

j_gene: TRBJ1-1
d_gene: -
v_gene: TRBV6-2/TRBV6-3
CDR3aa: CASSLSGITEAFF

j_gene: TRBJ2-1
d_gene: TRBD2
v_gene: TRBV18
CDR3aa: CASSPRTSGGYNEQFF

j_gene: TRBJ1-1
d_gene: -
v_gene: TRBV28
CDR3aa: CASSPPRQSTEAFF

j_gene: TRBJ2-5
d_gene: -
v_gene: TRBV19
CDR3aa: CASSKIRGIGETQYF

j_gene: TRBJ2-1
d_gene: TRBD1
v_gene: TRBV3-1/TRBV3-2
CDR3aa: CASSQSRTGGNEQFF

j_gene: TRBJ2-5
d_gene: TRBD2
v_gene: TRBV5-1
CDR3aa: CASSLQTSGEETQYF

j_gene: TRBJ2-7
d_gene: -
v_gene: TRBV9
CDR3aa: CASSVGWGGSYEQYF

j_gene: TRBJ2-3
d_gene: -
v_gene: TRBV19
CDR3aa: CASSRAAGLGTDTQYF

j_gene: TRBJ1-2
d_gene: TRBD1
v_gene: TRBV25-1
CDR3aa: CASSEFGTDSSNYGYTF

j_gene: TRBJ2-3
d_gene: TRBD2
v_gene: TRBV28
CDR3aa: CASSFGLAGGDTQYF

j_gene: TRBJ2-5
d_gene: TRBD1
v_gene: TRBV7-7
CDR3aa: CASSLGRTGGYETQYF

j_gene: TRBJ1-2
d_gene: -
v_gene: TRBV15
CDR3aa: CATSTSMGVRDIFTF

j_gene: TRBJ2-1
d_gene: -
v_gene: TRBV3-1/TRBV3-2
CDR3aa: CASSQERWWGDSLGEQFF

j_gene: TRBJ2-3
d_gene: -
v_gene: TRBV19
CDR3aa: CASSEGDSTDTQYF

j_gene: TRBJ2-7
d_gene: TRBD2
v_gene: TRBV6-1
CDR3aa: CASSVAGGSSYEQYF

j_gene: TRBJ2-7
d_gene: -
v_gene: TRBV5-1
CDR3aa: CASSFGLSSSYEQYF

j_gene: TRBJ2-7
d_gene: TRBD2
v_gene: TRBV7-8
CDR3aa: CASSFSSGSQYEQYF

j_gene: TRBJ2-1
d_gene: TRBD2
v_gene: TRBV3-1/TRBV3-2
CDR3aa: CASSQVPGTSGYNEQFF

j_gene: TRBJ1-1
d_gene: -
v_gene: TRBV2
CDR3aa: CASSDRAAAGTEAFF

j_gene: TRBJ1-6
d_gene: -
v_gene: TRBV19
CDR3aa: CASREDGVSPLHF

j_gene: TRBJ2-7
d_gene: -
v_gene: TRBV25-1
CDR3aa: CASSDGGRAEQYF

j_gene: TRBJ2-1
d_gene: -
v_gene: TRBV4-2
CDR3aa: CASSQERAAPYNEQFF

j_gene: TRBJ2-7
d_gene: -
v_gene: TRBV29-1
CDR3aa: CSVELRGWQYF

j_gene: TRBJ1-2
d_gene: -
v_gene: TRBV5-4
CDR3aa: CASSLAGVDGYTF

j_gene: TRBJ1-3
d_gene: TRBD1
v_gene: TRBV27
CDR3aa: CASSSKGAGGNTIYF

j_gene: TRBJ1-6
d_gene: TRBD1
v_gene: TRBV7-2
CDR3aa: CASSARTGDNSPLHF

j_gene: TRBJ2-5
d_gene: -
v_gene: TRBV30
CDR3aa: CALTQGSGETQYF

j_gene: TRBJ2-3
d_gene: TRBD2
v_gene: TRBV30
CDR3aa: CAWSVGGGGTDTQYF

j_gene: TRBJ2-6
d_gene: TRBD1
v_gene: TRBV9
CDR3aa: CASSAQLPRTGNGGDVLTF

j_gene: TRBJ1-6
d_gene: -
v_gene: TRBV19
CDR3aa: CASSVLYNSPLHF

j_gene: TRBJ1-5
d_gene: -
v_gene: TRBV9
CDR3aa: CASSVGLDGNQPQHF

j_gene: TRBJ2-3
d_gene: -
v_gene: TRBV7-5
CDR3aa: CARSLDFREAGTQYF

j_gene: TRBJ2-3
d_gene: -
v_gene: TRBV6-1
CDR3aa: CASSEEDYSTDTQYF

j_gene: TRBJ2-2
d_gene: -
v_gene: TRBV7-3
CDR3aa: CASSVDMKGGGGELFF

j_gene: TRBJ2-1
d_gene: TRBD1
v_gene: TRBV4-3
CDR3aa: CASSQDWNRGLSNEQFF

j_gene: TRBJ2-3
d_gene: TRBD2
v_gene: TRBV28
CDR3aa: CASSPRLAGVPDTQYF

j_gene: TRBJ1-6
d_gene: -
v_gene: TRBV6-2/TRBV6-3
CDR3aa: CASSYAGRTYNSPLHF

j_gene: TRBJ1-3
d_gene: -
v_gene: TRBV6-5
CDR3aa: CASSYNRDPTNTIYF

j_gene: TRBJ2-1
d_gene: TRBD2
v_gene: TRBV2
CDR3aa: CASRELAVEYNEQFF

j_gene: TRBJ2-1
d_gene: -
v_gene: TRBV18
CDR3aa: CASSPPIGRGEQFF

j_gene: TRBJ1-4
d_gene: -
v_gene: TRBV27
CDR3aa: CASSQGEANEKLFF

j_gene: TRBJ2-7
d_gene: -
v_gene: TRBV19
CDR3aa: CASSSRDNYEQYF

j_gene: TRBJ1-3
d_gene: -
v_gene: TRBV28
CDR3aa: CASKMTGSGNTIYF

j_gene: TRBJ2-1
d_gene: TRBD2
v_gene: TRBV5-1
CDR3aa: CASSSGLAGLHYNEQFF

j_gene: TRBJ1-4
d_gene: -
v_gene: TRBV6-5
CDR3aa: CASSPVGGRIEKLFF

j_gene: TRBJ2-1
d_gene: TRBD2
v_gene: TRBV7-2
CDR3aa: CASSLVGSGGNEQFF

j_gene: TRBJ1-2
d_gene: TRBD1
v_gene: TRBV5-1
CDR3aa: CASSFGQGGRNYGYTF

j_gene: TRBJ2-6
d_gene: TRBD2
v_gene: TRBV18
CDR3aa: CASSPGLAVGSGANVLTF

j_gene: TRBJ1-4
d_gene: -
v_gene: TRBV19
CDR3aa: CASSSGDRENEKLFF

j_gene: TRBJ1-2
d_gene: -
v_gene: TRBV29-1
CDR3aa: CSARDTQFYGYTF

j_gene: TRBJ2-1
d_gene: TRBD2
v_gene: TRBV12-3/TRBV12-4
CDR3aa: CASRPLGRESRIF